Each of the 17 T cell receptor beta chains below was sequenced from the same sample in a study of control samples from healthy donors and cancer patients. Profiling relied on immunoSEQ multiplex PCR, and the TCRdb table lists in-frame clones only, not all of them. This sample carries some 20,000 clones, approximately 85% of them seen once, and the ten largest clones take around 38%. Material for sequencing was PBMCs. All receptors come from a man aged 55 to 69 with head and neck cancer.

The CDR3 DNA sequence: TGTGCCAGCAGCGCCGGGACTAGCGGGAGAGACACGCAGTATTTT. It is translated as CASSAGTSGRDTQYF. J is TRBJ2-3 and V is TRBV9; TRBD2 aligns across 14 bases. V was clipped by 3 bases and J by 9 bases; unmatched bases: 6. The CDR3 loop spans 15 amino acids. The germline CDR1 and CDR2 sequences are SGDLS and YYNGEE.

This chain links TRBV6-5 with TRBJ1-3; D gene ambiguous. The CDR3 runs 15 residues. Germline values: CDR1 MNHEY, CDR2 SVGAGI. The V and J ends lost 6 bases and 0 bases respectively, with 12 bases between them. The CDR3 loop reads CASSRGRTSGNTIYF. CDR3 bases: TGTGCCAGCAGCCGAGGACGGACCTCTGGAAACACCATATATTTT.

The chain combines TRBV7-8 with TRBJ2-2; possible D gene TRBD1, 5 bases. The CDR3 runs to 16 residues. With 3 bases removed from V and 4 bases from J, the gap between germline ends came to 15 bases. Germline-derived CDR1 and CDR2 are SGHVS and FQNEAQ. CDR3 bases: TGTGCCAGCAGCTTCACCCAGGGCCAGGGCACCGGGGAGCTGTTTTTT. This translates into CASSFTQGQGTGELFF.

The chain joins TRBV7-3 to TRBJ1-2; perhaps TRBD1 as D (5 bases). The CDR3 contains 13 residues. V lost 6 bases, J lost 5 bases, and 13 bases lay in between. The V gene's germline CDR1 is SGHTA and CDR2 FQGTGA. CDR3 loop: CASSRGSTYGYTF. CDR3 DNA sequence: TGTGCCAGCAGTCGGGGGTCGACTTATGGCTACACCTTC. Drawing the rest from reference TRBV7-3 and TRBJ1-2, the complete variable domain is GAGVSQTPSNKVTEKGKYVELRCDPISGHTALYWYRQSLGQGPEFLIYFQGTGAADDSGLPNDRFFAVRPEGSVSTLKIQRTERGDSAVYLCASSRGSTYGYTFGSGTRLTVV.

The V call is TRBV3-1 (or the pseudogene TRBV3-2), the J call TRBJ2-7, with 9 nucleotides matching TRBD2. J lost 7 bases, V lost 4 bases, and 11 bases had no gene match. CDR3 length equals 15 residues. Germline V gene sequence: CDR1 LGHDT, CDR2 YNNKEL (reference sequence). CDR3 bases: TGTGCCAGCAGCCTGTTATCGGCGGGAGGGCGAGAGCAGTACTTC. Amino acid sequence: CASSLLSAGGREQYF.

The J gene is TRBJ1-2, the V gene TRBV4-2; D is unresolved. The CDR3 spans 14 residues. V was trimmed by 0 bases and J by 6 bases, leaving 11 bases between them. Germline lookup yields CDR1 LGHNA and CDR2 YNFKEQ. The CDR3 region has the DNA TGTGCCAGCAGCCAAGAGCGGAGACCTGATGGCTACACCTTC. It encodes CASSQERRPDGYTF.

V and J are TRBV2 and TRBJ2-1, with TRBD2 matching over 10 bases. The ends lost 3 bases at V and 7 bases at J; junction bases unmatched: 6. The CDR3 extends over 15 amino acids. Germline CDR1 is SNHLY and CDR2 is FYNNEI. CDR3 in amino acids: CASSDRLAGGNEQFF. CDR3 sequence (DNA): TGTGCCAGCAGTGACAGACTAGCGGGCGGTAATGAGCAGTTCTTC.

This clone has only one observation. This CDR3 reads CASSPTSGKEKLYEQYF. CDR3 bases: TGTGCCAGCAGCCCTACTAGCGGGAAGGAGAAACTCTACGAGCAGTACTTC. This rearrangement joins TRBV13 to TRBJ2-7; 10 positions agree with TRBD2. The germline V gene encodes CDR1 PRHDT and CDR2 FYEKMQ (reference sequence). The CDR3 spans 17 residues. V shed 5 bases, J shed 3 bases, and the junction held 13 bases outside the gene matches.

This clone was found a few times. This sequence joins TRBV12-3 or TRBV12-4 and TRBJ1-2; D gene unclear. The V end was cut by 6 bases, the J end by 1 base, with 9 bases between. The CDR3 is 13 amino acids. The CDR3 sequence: CASRYGHNYGYTF. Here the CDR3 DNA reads TGTGCCAGCAGATACGGCCATAACTATGGCTACACCTTC.

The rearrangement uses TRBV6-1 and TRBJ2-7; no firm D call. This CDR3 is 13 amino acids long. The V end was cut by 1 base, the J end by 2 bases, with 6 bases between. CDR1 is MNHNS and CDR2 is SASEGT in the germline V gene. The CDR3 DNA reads TGTGCCAGCAGTGAAGGGCAGACCTACGAGCAGTACTTC. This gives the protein CASSEGQTYEQYF.

The CDR3 nucleotides are TGTGCCAGCAGCTTCCTGGGGACTGAAGCTTTCTTT. Amino acid sequence: CASSFLGTEAFF. The chain combines TRBV7-9 with TRBJ1-1; D is unclear. Germline loops: CDR1 SEHNR, CDR2 FQNEAQ (reference sequence). The CDR3 sequence is 12 residues long. V gave up 3 bases and J gave up 5 bases, with 7 bases separating them.

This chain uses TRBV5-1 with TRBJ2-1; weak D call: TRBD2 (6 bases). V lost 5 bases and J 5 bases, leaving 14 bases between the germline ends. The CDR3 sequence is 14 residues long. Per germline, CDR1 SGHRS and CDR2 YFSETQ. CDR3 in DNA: TGCGCCAGCAGTTTTAGCGGCTCAAACAATGAGCAGTTCTTC. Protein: CASSFSGSNNEQFF.

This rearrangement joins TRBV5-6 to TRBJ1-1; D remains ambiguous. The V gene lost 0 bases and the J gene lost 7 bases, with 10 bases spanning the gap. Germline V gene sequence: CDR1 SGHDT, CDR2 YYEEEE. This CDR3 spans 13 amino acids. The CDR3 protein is CASSLEAQIEAFF. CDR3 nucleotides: TGTGCCAGCAGCTTGGAGGCCCAGATTGAAGCTTTCTTT.

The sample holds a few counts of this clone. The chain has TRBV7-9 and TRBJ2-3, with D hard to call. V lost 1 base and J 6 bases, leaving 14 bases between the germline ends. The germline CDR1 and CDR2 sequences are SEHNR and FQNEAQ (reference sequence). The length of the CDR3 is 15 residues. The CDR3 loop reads CASSLVGQLLDTQYF. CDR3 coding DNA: TGTGCCAGCAGCTTAGTCGGTCAGCTTCTGGATACGCAGTATTTT.

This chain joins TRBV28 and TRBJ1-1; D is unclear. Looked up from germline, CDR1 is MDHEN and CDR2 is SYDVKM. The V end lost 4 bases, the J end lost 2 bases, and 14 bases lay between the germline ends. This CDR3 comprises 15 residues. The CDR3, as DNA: TGTGCCAGCAGTTCTCCCCGGAGCGGAAACACTGAAGCTTTCTTT. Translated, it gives CASSSPRSGNTEAFF.

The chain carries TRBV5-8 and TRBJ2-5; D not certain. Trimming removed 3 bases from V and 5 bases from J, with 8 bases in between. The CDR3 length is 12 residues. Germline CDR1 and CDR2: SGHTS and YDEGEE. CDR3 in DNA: TGTGCCAGCAGCTCAATTAGGGAGACCCAGTACTTC. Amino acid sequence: CASSSIRETQYF.

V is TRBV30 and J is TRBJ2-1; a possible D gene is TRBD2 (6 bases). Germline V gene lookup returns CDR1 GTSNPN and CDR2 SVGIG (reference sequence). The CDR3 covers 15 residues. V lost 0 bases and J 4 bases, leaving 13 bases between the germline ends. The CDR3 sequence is CAWSVLRRGYNEQFF. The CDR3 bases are TGTGCCTGGAGTGTACTTCGGCGGGGTTACAATGAGCAGTTCTTC.